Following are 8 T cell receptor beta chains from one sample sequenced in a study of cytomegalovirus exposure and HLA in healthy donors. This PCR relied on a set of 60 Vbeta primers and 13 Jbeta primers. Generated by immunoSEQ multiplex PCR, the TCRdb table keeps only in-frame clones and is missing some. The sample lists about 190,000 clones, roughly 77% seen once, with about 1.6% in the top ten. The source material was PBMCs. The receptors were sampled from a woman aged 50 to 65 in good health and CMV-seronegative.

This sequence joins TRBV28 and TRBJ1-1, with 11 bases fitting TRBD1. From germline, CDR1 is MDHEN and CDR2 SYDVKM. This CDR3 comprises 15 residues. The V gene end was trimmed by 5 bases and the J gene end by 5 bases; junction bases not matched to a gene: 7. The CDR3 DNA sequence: TGTGCCAGCAGTCAGCCGGGACAGGGGGATACTGAAGCTTTCTTT. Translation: CASSQPGQGDTEAFF.

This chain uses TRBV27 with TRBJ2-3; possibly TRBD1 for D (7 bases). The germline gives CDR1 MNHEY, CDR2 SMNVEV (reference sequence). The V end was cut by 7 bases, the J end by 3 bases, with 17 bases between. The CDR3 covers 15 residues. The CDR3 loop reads CASKPGGLGTDTQYF. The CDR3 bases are TGTGCCAGCAAGCCAGGGGGGCTAGGGACAGATACGCAGTATTTT.

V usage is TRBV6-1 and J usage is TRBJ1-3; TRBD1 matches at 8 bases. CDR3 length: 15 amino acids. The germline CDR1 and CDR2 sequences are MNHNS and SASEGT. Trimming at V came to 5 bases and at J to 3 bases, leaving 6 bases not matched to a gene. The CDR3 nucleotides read TGTGCCAGCAGTTTCCAGGGGGCTAGTGGAAACACCATATATTTT. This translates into CASSFQGASGNTIYF.

CDR3 amino acids: CAARGYSNQPQHF. The CDR3 DNA reads as TGTGCCGCCCGGGGATATAGCAATCAGCCCCAGCATTTT. The V and J genes are TRBV6-6 and TRBJ1-5; D gene uncertain. Germline-derived CDR1 and CDR2 are MNHNY and SVGAGI (reference sequence). Between the trimmed V and J ends, which lost 11 bases and 0 bases, there was a span of 11 bases. The CDR3 has 13 amino acids.

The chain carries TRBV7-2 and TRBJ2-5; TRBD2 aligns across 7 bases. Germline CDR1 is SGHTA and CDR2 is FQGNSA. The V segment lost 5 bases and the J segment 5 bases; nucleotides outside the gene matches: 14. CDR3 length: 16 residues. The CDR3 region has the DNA TGTGCCAGCAGCCAGAGGCGAGGCGGGGGTTGGGAGACCCAGTACTTC. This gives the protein CASSQRRGGGWETQYF.

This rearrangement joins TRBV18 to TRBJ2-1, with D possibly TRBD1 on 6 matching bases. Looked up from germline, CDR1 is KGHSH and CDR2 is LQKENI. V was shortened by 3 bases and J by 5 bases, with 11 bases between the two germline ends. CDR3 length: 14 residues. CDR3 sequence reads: CASSPQGINNEQFF. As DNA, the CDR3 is TGTGCCAGCTCACCTCAGGGGATCAACAATGAGCAGTTCTTC.

CDR3 DNA: TGTGCCAGCACCGAGACAGGGCGGAGGGAGCAGTACTTC. This encodes CASTETGRREQYF. The genes are TRBV6-1 and TRBJ2-7; 7 bases are a match to TRBD1. Trimming removed 7 bases from V and 7 bases from J; junction bases left unmatched: 10. CDR1 MNHNS and CDR2 SASEGT come from the germline V gene. CDR3 size: 13 residues.

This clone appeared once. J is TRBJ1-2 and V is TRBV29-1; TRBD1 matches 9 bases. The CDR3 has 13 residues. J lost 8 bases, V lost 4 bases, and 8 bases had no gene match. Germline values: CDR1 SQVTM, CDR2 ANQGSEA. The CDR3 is CSVGTGGAGGYTF. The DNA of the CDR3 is TGCAGCGTTGGAACAGGGGGCGCGGGGGGCTACACCTTC.